These T cell receptor beta chains were read from a single sample in a study of T cell responses to AZD1222 COVID-19 vaccine. Method: immunoSEQ multiplex PCR; TCRdb's copy keeps in-frame clones and lacks some. The sample has tens of thousands of clones; 70% to 85% are singletons. Material: peripheral blood, obtained on day 0 of MenACWY control vaccination. The receptors derive from an adult in good health. Both conserved end residues are part of each CDR3. The order of the fields is clone size, V gene, J gene, D gene, CDR3 protein, CDR3 DNA. A D gene is named only where the DNA matches it firmly. Clone size is shown for a subset of rows, as once, few, many or a class of expanded clone.

abundance: .; v_gene: TRBV5-6; j_gene: TRBJ1-1; d_gene: TRBD1; CDR3aa: CASSYRDRGNSEAFF; CDR3nt: TGTGCCAGCAGCTACCGGGACAGGGGGAATTCTGAAGCTTTCTTT
abundance: .; v_gene: TRBV2; j_gene: TRBJ2-1; d_gene: .; CDR3aa: CASRSRGPNYNEQFF; CDR3nt: TGTGCCAGCAGGTCCCGGGGGCCCAACTACAATGAGCAGTTCTTC
abundance: few; v_gene: TRBV5-1; j_gene: TRBJ2-1; d_gene: .; CDR3aa: CASSLASAPHEQFF; CDR3nt: TGCGCCAGCAGCTTGGCCTCCGCCCCCCATGAGCAGTTCTTC
abundance: .; v_gene: TRBV5-1; j_gene: TRBJ2-5; d_gene: .; CDR3aa: CASSFWGTRYF; CDR3nt: TGCGCCAGCAGCTTCTGGGGGACCCGGTACTTC
abundance: .; v_gene: TRBV19; j_gene: TRBJ2-1; d_gene: .; CDR3aa: CASSDRTRARFNNEQFF; CDR3nt: TGTGCCAGTAGTGACCGGACTCGAGCCCGGTTTAACAATGAGCAGTTCTTC
abundance: .; v_gene: TRBV30; j_gene: TRBJ1-5; d_gene: .; CDR3aa: CAWSVKGRQPQHF; CDR3nt: TGTGCCTGGAGTGTAAAGGGACGTCAGCCCCAGCATTTT
abundance: .; v_gene: TRBV3-1/TRBV3-2; j_gene: TRBJ1-1; d_gene: TRBD1; CDR3aa: CASSQGGQGLVAFF; CDR3nt: TGTGCCAGCAGCCAAGGCGGACAGGGATTGGTGGCTTTCTTT
abundance: few; v_gene: TRBV24-1; j_gene: TRBJ2-3; d_gene: TRBD2; CDR3aa: CATSDKTSGRSGDTQYF; CDR3nt: TGTGCCACCAGTGACAAGACTAGCGGGAGGAGCGGGGATACGCAGTATTTT
abundance: .; v_gene: TRBV5-1; j_gene: TRBJ2-7; d_gene: TRBD1; CDR3aa: CASSPGDRDSHEQYF; CDR3nt: TGCGCCAGCAGCCCAGGGGACAGGGATAGCCACGAGCAGTACTTC
abundance: .; v_gene: TRBV5-1; j_gene: TRBJ1-1; d_gene: .; CDR3aa: CASSLGGVRTEAFF; CDR3nt: TGCGCCAGCAGCTTAGGGGGGGTGAGGACTGAAGCTTTCTTT
abundance: .; v_gene: TRBV7-9; j_gene: TRBJ2-2; d_gene: TRBD2; CDR3aa: CASSSGRFLARELFF; CDR3nt: TGTGCCAGCAGCTCCGGGAGGTTCCTGGCCCGGGAGCTGTTTTTT
abundance: .; v_gene: TRBV11-2; j_gene: TRBJ1-2; d_gene: .; CDR3aa: CASSGQNYGYTF; CDR3nt: TGTGCCAGCTCCGGACAGAACTATGGCTACACCTTC
abundance: .; v_gene: TRBV6-1; j_gene: TRBJ1-5; d_gene: .; CDR3aa: CASSEVSIGNQPQHF; CDR3nt: TGTGCCAGCAGTGAAGTATCAATCGGCAATCAGCCCCAGCATTTT
abundance: .; v_gene: TRBV5-1; j_gene: TRBJ2-7; d_gene: .; CDR3aa: CASSLGPEMIEQYF; CDR3nt: TGCGCCAGCAGCTTGGGACCGGAGATGATTGAGCAGTACTTC
abundance: .; v_gene: TRBV5-1; j_gene: TRBJ1-2; d_gene: .; CDR3aa: CASSLRDYGYTF; CDR3nt: TGCGCCAGCAGCCTGAGGGACTATGGCTACACCTTC
abundance: .; v_gene: TRBV28; j_gene: TRBJ1-1; d_gene: .; CDR3aa: CASSLSVGVGTEAFF; CDR3nt: TGTGCCAGCAGTTTATCGGTAGGGGTCGGCACTGAAGCTTTCTTT
abundance: .; v_gene: TRBV6-6; j_gene: TRBJ2-1; d_gene: TRBD2; CDR3aa: CASSYPLAGGRNEQFF; CDR3nt: TGTGCCAGCAGTTACCCCCTAGCGGGGGGGCGAAATGAGCAGTTCTTC
abundance: .; v_gene: TRBV7-9; j_gene: TRBJ1-1; d_gene: .; CDR3aa: CASSETVNTEAFF; CDR3nt: TGTGCCAGCAGCGAAACAGTGAACACTGAAGCTTTCTTT
abundance: .; v_gene: TRBV7-8; j_gene: TRBJ1-2; d_gene: TRBD1; CDR3aa: CASSPLRDRRGSNYGYTF; CDR3nt: TGTGCCAGCAGCCCCCTCCGGGACAGACGGGGTTCTAACTATGGCTACACCTTC
abundance: .; v_gene: TRBV6-1; j_gene: TRBJ1-5; d_gene: .; CDR3aa: CASSELPSGLQPQHF; CDR3nt: TGTGCCAGCAGTGAACTTCCGTCAGGACTTCAGCCCCAGCATTTT
abundance: .; v_gene: TRBV2; j_gene: TRBJ2-7; d_gene: .; CDR3aa: CASSDRDHEQYF; CDR3nt: TGTGCCAGCAGTGATCGGGACCACGAGCAGTACTTC
abundance: .; v_gene: TRBV14; j_gene: TRBJ2-7; d_gene: .; CDR3aa: CASSKLKGDDEQYF; CDR3nt: TGTGCCAGCAGCAAATTAAAGGGGGATGACGAGCAGTACTTC
abundance: .; v_gene: TRBV10-1; j_gene: TRBJ2-1; d_gene: .; CDR3aa: CASRSGEQFF; CDR3nt: TGCGCCAGTCGGAGCGGTGAGCAGTTCTTC
abundance: .; v_gene: TRBV14; j_gene: TRBJ2-7; d_gene: .; CDR3aa: CASSQVSGRPYEQYF; CDR3nt: TGTGCCAGCAGCCAAGTATCAGGCAGACCCTACGAGCAGTACTTC
abundance: .; v_gene: TRBV30; j_gene: TRBJ1-2; d_gene: .; CDR3aa: CAWSPLRGGGYTF; CDR3nt: TGTGCCTGGAGCCCGTTAAGAGGAGGCGGCTACACCTTC
abundance: few; v_gene: TRBV6-1; j_gene: TRBJ2-5; d_gene: TRBD1; CDR3aa: CASSETEGAPSETQYF; CDR3nt: TGTGCCAGCAGTGAAACAGAGGGGGCCCCAAGCGAGACCCAGTACTTC
abundance: .; v_gene: TRBV7-9; j_gene: TRBJ1-1; d_gene: .; CDR3aa: CASSLNSWGTEAFF; CDR3nt: TGTGCCAGCAGCCTGAATTCTTGGGGCACTGAAGCTTTCTTT
abundance: .; v_gene: TRBV3-1/TRBV3-2; j_gene: TRBJ2-5; d_gene: .; CDR3aa: CASGVSQETQYF; CDR3nt: TGTGCCAGCGGGGTAAGTCAAGAGACCCAGTACTTC
abundance: .; v_gene: TRBV15; j_gene: TRBJ2-3; d_gene: .; CDR3aa: CATSRKESDTQYF; CDR3nt: TGTGCCACCAGCAGAAAGGAGTCAGATACGCAGTATTTT
abundance: .; v_gene: TRBV19; j_gene: TRBJ1-1; d_gene: .; CDR3aa: CASSMRATLNTEAFF; CDR3nt: TGTGCCAGTAGTATGCGGGCCACACTGAACACTGAAGCTTTCTTT
abundance: .; v_gene: TRBV27; j_gene: TRBJ2-1; d_gene: .; CDR3aa: CASRDPREQTAYNEQFF; CDR3nt: TGTGCCAGCAGAGATCCTCGAGAACAGACCGCCTACAATGAGCAGTTCTTC
abundance: .; v_gene: TRBV2; j_gene: TRBJ2-7; d_gene: .; CDR3aa: CASTRGYEQYF; CDR3nt: TGTGCCAGCACCCGGGGCTACGAGCAGTACTTC
abundance: .; v_gene: TRBV5-5; j_gene: TRBJ2-2; d_gene: .; CDR3aa: CASSFVLLSTGELFF; CDR3nt: TGTGCCAGCAGCTTTGTCCTTCTTAGTACCGGGGAGCTGTTTTTT
abundance: few; v_gene: TRBV5-1; j_gene: TRBJ1-2; d_gene: .; CDR3aa: CASSPSAWDYGYTF; CDR3nt: TGCGCCAGCAGCCCCTCGGCATGGGACTATGGCTACACCTTC
abundance: .; v_gene: TRBV7-9; j_gene: TRBJ2-1; d_gene: .; CDR3aa: CASSSKLTQYNEQFF; CDR3nt: TGTGCCAGCAGCTCCAAGTTGACCCAGTATAATGAGCAGTTCTTC
abundance: .; v_gene: TRBV4-1; j_gene: TRBJ1-4; d_gene: .; CDR3aa: CASSPLFGANEKLFF; CDR3nt: TGCGCCAGCAGCCCGCTCTTCGGGGCTAATGAAAAACTGTTTTTT
abundance: .; v_gene: TRBV30; j_gene: TRBJ1-6; d_gene: .; CDR3aa: CAWSERGEGYNSPLHF; CDR3nt: TGTGCCTGGAGTGAAAGGGGGGAAGGCTATAATTCACCCCTCCACTTT
abundance: once; v_gene: TRBV6-5; j_gene: TRBJ2-5; d_gene: TRBD1; CDR3aa: CASSRDRFRGETQYF; CDR3nt: TGTGCCAGCAGTCGGGACAGATTCAGGGGGGAGACCCAGTACTTC
abundance: .; v_gene: TRBV6-5; j_gene: TRBJ2-2; d_gene: TRBD1; CDR3aa: CASSRDRAYTGELFF; CDR3nt: TGTGCCAGCAGTCGGGACAGGGCATACACCGGGGAGCTGTTTTTT
abundance: few; v_gene: TRBV5-1; j_gene: TRBJ2-5; d_gene: .; CDR3aa: CASSFKETQYF; CDR3nt: TGCGCCAGCAGCTTTAAAGAGACCCAGTACTTC
abundance: .; v_gene: TRBV5-8; j_gene: TRBJ1-5; d_gene: .; CDR3aa: CASSLGYNGGPQHF; CDR3nt: TGTGCCAGCAGCTTGGGTTATAACGGGGGTCCCCAGCATTTT
abundance: .; v_gene: TRBV30; j_gene: TRBJ1-1; d_gene: .; CDR3aa: CAWSDTRNTEAFF; CDR3nt: TGTGCCTGGAGTGATACACGGAACACTGAAGCTTTCTTT
abundance: once; v_gene: TRBV5-4; j_gene: TRBJ1-2; d_gene: .; CDR3aa: CASSTDSINYGYTF; CDR3nt: TGTGCCAGCAGCACGGACAGTATAAACTATGGCTACACCTTC
abundance: .; v_gene: TRBV5-1; j_gene: TRBJ1-5; d_gene: TRBD1; CDR3aa: CASSLWRDRSQLNRPQHF; CDR3nt: TGCGCCAGCAGTCTGTGGAGGGACAGGTCTCAATTGAATAGGCCCCAGCATTTT
abundance: .; v_gene: TRBV10-3; j_gene: TRBJ2-5; d_gene: .; CDR3aa: CAASAGGTQYF; CDR3nt: TGTGCCGCGAGCGCTGGTGGGACCCAGTACTTC
abundance: .; v_gene: TRBV6-5; j_gene: TRBJ2-1; d_gene: .; CDR3aa: CASSYGTEQFF; CDR3nt: TGTGCCAGCAGTTACGGGACCGAGCAGTTCTTC
abundance: .; v_gene: TRBV7-8; j_gene: TRBJ1-1; d_gene: .; CDR3aa: CASSLTEANTEAFF; CDR3nt: TGTGCCAGCAGCTTGACAGAGGCAAACACTGAAGCTTTCTTT
abundance: few; v_gene: TRBV15; j_gene: TRBJ2-2; d_gene: TRBD2; CDR3aa: CATSRDLAGLGSGELFF; CDR3nt: TGTGCCACCAGCAGAGATTTAGCGGGTCTTGGCTCCGGGGAGCTGTTTTTT
abundance: .; v_gene: TRBV28; j_gene: TRBJ1-5; d_gene: .; CDR3aa: CASSSLTQGPNQPQHF; CDR3nt: TGTGCCAGCAGCTCTTTAACACAGGGTCCCAATCAGCCCCAGCATTTT
abundance: .; v_gene: TRBV2; j_gene: TRBJ2-2; d_gene: .; CDR3aa: CASSEVGANTGELFF; CDR3nt: TGTGCCAGCAGTGAAGTAGGGGCGAACACCGGGGAGCTGTTTTTT
abundance: .; v_gene: TRBV30; j_gene: TRBJ2-2; d_gene: TRBD2; CDR3aa: CAWSGLAGTSAELFF; CDR3nt: TGTGCCTGGAGTGGACTAGCGGGTACGTCCGCGGAGCTGTTTTTT
abundance: few; v_gene: TRBV30; j_gene: TRBJ1-1; d_gene: TRBD1; CDR3aa: CAWSPMDREGTEAFF; CDR3nt: TGTGCCTGGAGTCCAATGGACAGGGAGGGTACTGAAGCTTTCTTT